This T cell receptor (beta chain) comes out of a study of early T cells in non-severe SARS-CoV-2 infection. Each CDR3 protein is one row after TCRdb ran MiXCR on the 5' RACE reads. This table has just over 80,000 distinct CDR3 sequences, approximately 15% appearing once. In its sample, this clonotype was seen many times. The CDR3 runs 12 residues. V shed 2 bases and J shed 7 bases, with 6 bases lying between them. The germline V gene encodes CDR1 MNHNS and CDR2 SASEGT. The TCR comes from an adult who was a healthcare worker with PCR-confirmed SARS-CoV-2 infection or an uninfected control (not recorded which). The chain recombines TRBV6-1 with TRBJ1-5, with D unresolved. Material for sequencing was whole blood. The CDR3 reads CASSESGQPQHF. The CDR3 DNA reads as TGTGCCAGCAGTGAATCCGGGCAGCCCCAGCATTTT.